The clone carrying this T cell receptor (beta chain) was counted a few times. The antigen remains undetermined. Deletions cut 0 bases from V and 2 bases from J, with 11 bases between. The CDR3 extends over 16 amino acids. Germline V gene lookup returns CDR1 LNHNV and CDR2 YYDKDF (reference sequence). Since all of the isolated RNA was reverse transcribed, expressed TCRB transcripts were what got sequenced. Some clones are missing from TCRdb's copy, which holds only in-frame ones; the method was immunoSEQ multiplex PCR. The profile shows 250,000 or so clones, around 21% of them singletons. In all sorted populations, purity surpassed 95%. The entry originates in a study of beta chain features in type 1 diabetes. Study-level results: All four CD4+ subsets from Type 1 diabetes patients carried moderately but significantly shorter TCRB CDR3s. The cDNA sequencing approach could over-represent high-TCR-expressing cells. The analysis here could not establish whether HLA type shapes TCRB rearrangement. More deletions and fewer insertions at VDJ junctions were found in patients with type 1 diabetes.

The TCR was taken from a woman aged 40 to 49 with type 1 diabetes. The sample was naive CD4+ T cells from blood. The rearrangement joins TRBV15 to TRBJ1-5; the D is unclear. DNA for the CDR3: TGTGCCACCAGCAGAGATCGTACGGGAGGCAATCAGCCCCAGCATTTT. Its translation: CATSRDRTGGNQPQHF.